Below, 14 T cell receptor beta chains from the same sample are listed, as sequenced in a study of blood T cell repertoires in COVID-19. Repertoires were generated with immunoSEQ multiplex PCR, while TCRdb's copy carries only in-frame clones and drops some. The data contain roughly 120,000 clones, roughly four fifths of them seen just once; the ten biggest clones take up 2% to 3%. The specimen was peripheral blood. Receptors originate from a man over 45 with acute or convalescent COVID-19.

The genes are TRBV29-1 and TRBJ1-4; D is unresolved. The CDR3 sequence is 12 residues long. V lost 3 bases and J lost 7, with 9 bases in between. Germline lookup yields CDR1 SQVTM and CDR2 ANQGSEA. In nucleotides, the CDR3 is TGCAGCGTTGAGTCGGGTAGTGAAAAACTGTTTTTT. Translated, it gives CSVESGSEKLFF. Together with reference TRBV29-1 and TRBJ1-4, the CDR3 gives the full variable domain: SAVISQKPSRDICQRGTSLTIQCQVDSQVTMMFWYRQQPGQSLTLIATANQGSEATYESGFVIDKFPISRPNLTFSTLTVSNMSPEDSSIYLCSVESGSEKLFFGSGTQLSVL.

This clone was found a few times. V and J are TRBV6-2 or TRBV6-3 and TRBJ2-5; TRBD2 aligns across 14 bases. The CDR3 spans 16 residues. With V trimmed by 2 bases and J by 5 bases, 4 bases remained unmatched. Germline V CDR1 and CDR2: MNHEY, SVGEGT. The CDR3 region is CASSYGLAGGTETQYF. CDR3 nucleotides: TGTGCCAGCAGTTACGGACTAGCGGGAGGAACGGAGACCCAGTACTTC.

Here the CDR3 reads CASSPGQGNSPLHF. In DNA form, the CDR3 reads TGTGCCAGCAGCCCGGGACAGGGGAATTCACCCCTCCACTTT. The chain joins TRBV5-6 to TRBJ1-6; TRBD1 matches 10 bases. This CDR3 spans 14 amino acids. Germline trimming cut 4 bases from V and 7 bases from J; bases unmatched to any gene: 2. Germline assignment: CDR1 SGHDT and CDR2 YYEEEE.

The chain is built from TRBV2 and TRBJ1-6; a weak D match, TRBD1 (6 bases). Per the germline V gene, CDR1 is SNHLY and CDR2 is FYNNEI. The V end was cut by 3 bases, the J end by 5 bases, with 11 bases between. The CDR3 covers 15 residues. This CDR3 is CASSELGADNSPLHF. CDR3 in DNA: TGTGCCAGCAGTGAGTTGGGGGCAGATAATTCACCCCTCCACTTT. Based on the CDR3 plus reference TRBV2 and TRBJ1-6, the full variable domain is EPEVTQTPSHQVTQMGQEVILRCVPISNHLYFYWYRQILGQKVEFLVSFYNNEISEKSEIFDDQFSVERPDGSNFTLKIRSTKLEDSAMYFCASSELGADNSPLHFGNGTRLTVT.

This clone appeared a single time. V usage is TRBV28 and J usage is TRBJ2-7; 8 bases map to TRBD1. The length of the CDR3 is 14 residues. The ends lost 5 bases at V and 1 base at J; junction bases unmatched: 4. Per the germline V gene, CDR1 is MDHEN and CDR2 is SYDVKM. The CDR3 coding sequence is TGTGCCAGCAGTCGACGGACAGGGTCCTACGAGCAGTACTTC. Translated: CASSRRTGSYEQYF.

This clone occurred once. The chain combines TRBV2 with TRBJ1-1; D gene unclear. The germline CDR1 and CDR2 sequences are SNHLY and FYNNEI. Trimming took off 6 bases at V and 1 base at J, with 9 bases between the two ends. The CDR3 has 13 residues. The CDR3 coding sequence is TGTGCCAGCAGCGAGACACCGAACACTGAAGCTTTCTTT. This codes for CASSETPNTEAFF.

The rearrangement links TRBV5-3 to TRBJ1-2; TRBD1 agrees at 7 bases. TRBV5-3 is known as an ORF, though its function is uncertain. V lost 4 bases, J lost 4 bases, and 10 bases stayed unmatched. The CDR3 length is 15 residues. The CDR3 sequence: CARSPWKGAGYGYTF. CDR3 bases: TGTGCCAGAAGCCCCTGGAAGGGGGCAGGCTATGGCTACACCTTC.

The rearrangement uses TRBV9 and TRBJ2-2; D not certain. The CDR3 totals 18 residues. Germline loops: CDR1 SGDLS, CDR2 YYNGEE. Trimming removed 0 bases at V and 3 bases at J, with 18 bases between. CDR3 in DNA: TGTGCCAGCAGCGTAGAAGAGTATGGCAGGTCCGACACCGGGGAGCTGTTTTTT. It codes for CASSVEEYGRSDTGELFF.

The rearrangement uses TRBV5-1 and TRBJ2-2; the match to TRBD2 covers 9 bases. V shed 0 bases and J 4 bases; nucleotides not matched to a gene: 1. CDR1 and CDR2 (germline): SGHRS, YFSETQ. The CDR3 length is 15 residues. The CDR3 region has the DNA TGCGCCAGCAGCTTGGGTAGCGGGGGCACCGGGGAGCTGTTTTTT. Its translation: CASSLGSGGTGELFF.

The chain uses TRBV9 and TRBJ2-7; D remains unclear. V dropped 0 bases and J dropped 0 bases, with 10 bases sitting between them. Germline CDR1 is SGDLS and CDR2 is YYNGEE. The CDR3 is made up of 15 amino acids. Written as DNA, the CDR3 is TGTGCCAGCAGCGTAGGTCAGGTTCCCTCCTACGAGCAGTACTTC. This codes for CASSVGQVPSYEQYF.

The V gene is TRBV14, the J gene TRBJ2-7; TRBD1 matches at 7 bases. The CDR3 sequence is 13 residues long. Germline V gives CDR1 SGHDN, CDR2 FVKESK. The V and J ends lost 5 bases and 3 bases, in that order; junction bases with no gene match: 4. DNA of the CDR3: TGTGCCAGCAGCAAAAACAGGGGCTACGAGCAGTACTTC. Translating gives CASSKNRGYEQYF.

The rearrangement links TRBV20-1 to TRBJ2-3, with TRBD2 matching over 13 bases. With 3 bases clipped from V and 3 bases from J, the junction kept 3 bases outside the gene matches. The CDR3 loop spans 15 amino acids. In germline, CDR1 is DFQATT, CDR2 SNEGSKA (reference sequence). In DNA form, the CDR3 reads TGCAGTGCTAGTCCGACTAGCGGGAGGACAGATACGCAGTATTTT. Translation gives CSASPTSGRTDTQYF.

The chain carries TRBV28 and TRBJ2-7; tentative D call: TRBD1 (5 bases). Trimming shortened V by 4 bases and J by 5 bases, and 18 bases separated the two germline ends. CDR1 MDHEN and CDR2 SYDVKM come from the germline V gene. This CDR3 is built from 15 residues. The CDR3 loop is CASSSPGQGKDEQYF. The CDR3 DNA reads TGTGCCAGCAGTTCCCCAGGTCAGGGTAAGGACGAGCAGTACTTC. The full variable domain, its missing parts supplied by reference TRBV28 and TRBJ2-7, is DVKVTQSSRYLVKRTGEKVFLECVQDMDHENMFWYRQDPGLGLRLIYFSYDVKMKEKGDIPEGYSVSREKKERFSLILESASTNQTSMYLCASSSPGQGKDEQYFGPGTRLTVT.

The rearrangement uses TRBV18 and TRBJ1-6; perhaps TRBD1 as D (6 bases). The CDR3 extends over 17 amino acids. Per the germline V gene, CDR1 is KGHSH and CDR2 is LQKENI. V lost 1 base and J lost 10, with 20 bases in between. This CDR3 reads CASSPQNRARSSSPLHF. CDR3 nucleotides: TGTGCCAGCTCACCACAAAACAGGGCGCGGAGCTCCTCACCCCTCCACTTT.